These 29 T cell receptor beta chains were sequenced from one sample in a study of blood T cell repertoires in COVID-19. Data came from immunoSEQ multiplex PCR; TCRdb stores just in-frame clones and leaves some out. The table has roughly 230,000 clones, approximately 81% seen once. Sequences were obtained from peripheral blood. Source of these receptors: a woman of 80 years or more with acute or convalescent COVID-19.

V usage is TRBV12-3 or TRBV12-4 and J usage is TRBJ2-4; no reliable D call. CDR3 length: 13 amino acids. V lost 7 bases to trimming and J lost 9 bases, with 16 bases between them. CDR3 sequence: CASTRGLMAIQYF. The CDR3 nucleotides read TGTGCCAGCACCCGCGGCCTTATGGCCATTCAGTACTTC.

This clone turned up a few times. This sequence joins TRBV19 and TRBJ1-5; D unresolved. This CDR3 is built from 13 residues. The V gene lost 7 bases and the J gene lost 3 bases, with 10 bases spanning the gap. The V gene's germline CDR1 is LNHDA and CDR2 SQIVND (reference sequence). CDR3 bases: TGTGCCAGTAAGTCTAGTACCAATCAGCCCCAGCATTTT. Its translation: CASKSSTNQPQHF.

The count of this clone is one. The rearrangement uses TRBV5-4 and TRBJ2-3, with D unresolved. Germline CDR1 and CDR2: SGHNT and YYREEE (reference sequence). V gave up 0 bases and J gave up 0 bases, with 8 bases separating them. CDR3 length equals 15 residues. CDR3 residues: CASSLAPISTDTQYF. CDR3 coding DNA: TGTGCCAGCAGCTTGGCCCCCATTAGCACAGATACGCAGTATTTT.

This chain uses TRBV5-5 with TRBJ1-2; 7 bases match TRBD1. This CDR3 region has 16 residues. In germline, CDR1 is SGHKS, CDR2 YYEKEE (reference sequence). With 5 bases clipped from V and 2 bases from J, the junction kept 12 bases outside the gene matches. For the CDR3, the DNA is TGTGCCAGCAGTCCGGACAGGCCTGGTATAAACTATGGCTACACCTTC. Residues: CASSPDRPGINYGYTF.

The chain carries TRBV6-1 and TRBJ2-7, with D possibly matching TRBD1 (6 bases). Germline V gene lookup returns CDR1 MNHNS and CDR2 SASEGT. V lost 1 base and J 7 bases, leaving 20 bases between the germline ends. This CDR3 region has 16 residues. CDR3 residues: CASSEVLPGHRIEQYF. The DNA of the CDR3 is TGTGCCAGCAGTGAAGTCCTCCCGGGACACAGGATTGAGCAGTACTTC.

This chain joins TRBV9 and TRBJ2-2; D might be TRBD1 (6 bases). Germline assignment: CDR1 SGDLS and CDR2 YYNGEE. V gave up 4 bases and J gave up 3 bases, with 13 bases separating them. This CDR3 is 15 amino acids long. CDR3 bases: TGTGCCAGCAGCCCACGGGACATCTACACCGGGGAGCTGTTTTTT. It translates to CASSPRDIYTGELFF.

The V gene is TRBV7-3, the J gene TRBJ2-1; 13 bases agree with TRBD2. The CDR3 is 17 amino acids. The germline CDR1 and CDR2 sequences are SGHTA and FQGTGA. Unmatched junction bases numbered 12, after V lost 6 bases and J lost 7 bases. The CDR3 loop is CASSPRHTSGRGNEQFF. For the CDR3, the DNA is TGTGCCAGCAGTCCCCGCCACACTAGCGGGAGGGGAAATGAGCAGTTCTTC. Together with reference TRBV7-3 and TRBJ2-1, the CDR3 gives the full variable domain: GAGVSQTPSNKVTEKGKYVELRCDPISGHTALYWYRQSLGQGPEFLIYFQGTGAADDSGLPNDRFFAVRPEGSVSTLKIQRTERGDSAVYLCASSPRHTSGRGNEQFFGPGTRLTVL.

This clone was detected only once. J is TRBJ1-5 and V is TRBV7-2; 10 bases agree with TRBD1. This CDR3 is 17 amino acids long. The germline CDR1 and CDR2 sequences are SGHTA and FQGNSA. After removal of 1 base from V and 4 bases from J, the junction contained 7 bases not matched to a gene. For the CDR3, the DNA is TGTGCCAGCAGCTTAGGTCCGGGGGGACAGGGGAATCAGCCCCAGCATTTT. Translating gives CASSLGPGGQGNQPQHF.

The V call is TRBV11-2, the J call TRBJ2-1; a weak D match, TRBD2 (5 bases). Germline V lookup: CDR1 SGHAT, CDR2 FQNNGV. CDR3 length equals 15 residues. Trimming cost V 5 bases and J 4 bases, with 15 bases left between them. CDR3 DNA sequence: TGTGCCAGCAGCAGAGAGGTAGGCGGGTACAATGAGCAGTTCTTC. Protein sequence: CASSREVGGYNEQFF.

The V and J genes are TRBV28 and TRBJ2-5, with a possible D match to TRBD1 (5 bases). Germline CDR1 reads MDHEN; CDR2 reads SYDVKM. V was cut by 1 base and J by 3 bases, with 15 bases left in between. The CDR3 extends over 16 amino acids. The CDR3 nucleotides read TGTGCCAGCAGTTTATCGGGCAGGGTTGAGAAAGAGACCCAGTACTTC. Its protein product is CASSLSGRVEKETQYF. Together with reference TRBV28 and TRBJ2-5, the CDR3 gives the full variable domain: DVKVTQSSRYLVKRTGEKVFLECVQDMDHENMFWYRQDPGLGLRLIYFSYDVKMKEKGDIPEGYSVSREKKERFSLILESASTNQTSMYLCASSLSGRVEKETQYFGPGTRLLVL.

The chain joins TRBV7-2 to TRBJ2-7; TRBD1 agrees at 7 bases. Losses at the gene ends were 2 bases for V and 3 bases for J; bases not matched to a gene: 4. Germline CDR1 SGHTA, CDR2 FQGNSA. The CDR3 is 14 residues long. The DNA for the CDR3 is TGTGCCAGCAGCTTATCCAGGGGGAACTACGAGCAGTACTTC. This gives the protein CASSLSRGNYEQYF.

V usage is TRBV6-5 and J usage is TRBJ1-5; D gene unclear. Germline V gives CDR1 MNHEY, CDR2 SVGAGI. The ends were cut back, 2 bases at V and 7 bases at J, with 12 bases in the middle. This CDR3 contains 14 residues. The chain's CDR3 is CASSYQHPGQPQHF. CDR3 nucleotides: TGTGCCAGCAGTTACCAACATCCGGGACAGCCCCAGCATTTT.

The CDR3 reads CASSPRASGANVLTF. The CDR3 DNA sequence: TGTGCCAGCAGCCCCAGGGCCTCTGGGGCCAACGTCCTGACTTTC. V and J are TRBV3-1 (or the pseudogene TRBV3-2) and TRBJ2-6, with D perhaps TRBD1 (5 bases). The CDR3 runs 15 residues. Trimming shortened V by 4 bases and J by 0 bases, and 7 bases separated the two germline ends. CDR1 and CDR2 from the germline V gene are LGHDT and YNNKEL (reference sequence).

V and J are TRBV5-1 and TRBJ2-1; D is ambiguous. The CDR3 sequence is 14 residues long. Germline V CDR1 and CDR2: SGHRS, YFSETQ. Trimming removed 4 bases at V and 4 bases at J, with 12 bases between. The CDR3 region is CASSNRVEYNEQFF. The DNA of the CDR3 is TGCGCCAGCAGCAATCGGGTGGAGTACAATGAGCAGTTCTTC. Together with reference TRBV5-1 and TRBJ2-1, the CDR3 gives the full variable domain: KAGVTQTPRYLIKTRGQQVTLSCSPISGHRSVSWYQQTPGQGLQFLFEYFSETQRNKGNFPGRFSGRQFSNSRSEMNVSTLELGDSALYLCASSNRVEYNEQFFGPGTRLTVL.

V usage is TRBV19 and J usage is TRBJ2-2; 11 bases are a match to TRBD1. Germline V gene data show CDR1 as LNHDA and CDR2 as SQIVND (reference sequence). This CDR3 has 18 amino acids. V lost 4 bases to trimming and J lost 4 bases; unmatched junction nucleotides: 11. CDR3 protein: CASSRLGQGVWGTGELFF. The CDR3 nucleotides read TGTGCCAGTAGTAGGCTGGGACAGGGGGTATGGGGCACCGGGGAGCTGTTTTTT. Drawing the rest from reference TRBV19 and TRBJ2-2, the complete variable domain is DGGITQSPKYLFRKEGQNVTLSCEQNLNHDAMYWYRQDPGQGLRLIYYSQIVNDFQKGDIAEGYSVSREKKESFPLTVTSAQKNPTAFYLCASSRLGQGVWGTGELFFGEGSRLTVL.

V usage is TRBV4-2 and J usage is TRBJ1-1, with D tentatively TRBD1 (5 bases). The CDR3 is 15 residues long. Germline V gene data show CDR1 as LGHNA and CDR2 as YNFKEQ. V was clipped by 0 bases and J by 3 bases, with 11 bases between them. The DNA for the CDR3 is TGTGCCAGCAGCCAAGAAGGGGCGGGGGACACTGAAGCTTTCTTT. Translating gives CASSQEGAGDTEAFF.

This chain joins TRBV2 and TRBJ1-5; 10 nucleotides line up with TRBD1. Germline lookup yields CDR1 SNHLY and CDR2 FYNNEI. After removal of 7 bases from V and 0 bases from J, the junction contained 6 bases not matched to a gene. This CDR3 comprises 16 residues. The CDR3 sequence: CASTRGQGISNQPQHF. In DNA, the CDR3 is TGTGCCAGCACTCGGGGACAGGGGATTAGCAATCAGCCCCAGCATTTT.

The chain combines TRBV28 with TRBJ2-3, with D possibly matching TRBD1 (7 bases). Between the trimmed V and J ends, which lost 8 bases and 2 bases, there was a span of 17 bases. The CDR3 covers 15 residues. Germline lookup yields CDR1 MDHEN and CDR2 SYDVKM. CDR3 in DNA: TGTGCCAGCTCTCGACAGGGAGGAGACACAGATACGCAGTATTTT. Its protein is CASSRQGGDTDTQYF.

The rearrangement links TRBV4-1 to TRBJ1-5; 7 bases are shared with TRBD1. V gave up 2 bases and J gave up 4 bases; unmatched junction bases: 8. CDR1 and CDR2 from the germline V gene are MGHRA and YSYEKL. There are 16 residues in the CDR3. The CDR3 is CASSQLDRVGNQPQHF. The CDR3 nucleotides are TGCGCCAGCAGCCAACTCGACAGGGTCGGGAATCAGCCCCAGCATTTT.

This CDR3 is CASSLTANYGYTF. CDR3 DNA sequence: TGTGCCAGCAGCTTGACAGCCAACTATGGCTACACCTTC. This chain links TRBV7-8 with TRBJ1-2; TRBD1 is a possible D gene (5 bases). The V and J ends lost 3 bases and 2 bases respectively, with 7 bases between them. CDR3 length: 13 amino acids. Germline V CDR1 and CDR2: SGHVS, FQNEAQ.

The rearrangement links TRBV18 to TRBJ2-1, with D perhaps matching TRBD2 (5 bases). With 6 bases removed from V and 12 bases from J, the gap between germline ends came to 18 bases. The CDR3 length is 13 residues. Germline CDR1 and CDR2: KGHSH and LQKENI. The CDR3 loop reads CASSQEAEVRQFF. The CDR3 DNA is TGTGCCAGCTCCCAGGAGGCTGAGGTGCGGCAGTTCTTC.

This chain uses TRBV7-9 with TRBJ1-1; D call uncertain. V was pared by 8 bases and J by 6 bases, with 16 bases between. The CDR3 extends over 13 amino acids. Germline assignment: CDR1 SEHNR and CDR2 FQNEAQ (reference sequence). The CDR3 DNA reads TGTGCCAGCGGTTCCTACAGTCCTCCTGAAGCTTTCTTT. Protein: CASGSYSPPEAFF. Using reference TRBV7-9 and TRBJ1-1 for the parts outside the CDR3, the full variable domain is DTGVSQNPRHKITKRGQNVTFRCDPISEHNRLYWYRQTLGQGPEFLTYFQNEAQLEKSRLLSDRFSAERPKGSFSTLEIQRTEQGDSAMYLCASGSYSPPEAFFGQGTRLTVV.

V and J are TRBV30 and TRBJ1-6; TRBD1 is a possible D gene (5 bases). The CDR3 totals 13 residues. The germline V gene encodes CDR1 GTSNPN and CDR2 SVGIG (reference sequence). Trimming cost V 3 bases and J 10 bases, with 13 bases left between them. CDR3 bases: TGTGCCTGGAGCGGGCAGGGTCTCTCACCCCTCCACTTT. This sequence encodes CAWSGQGLSPLHF.

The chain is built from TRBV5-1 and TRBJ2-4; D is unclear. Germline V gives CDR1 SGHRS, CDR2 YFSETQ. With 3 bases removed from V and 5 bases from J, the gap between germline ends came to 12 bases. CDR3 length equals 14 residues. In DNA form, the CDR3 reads TGCGCCAGCAGCTGGAAATCAGGCCAAAACATTCAGTACTTC. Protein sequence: CASSWKSGQNIQYF. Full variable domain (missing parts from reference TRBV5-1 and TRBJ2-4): KAGVTQTPRYLIKTRGQQVTLSCSPISGHRSVSWYQQTPGQGLQFLFEYFSETQRNKGNFPGRFSGRQFSNSRSEMNVSTLELGDSALYLCASSWKSGQNIQYFGAGTRLSVL.

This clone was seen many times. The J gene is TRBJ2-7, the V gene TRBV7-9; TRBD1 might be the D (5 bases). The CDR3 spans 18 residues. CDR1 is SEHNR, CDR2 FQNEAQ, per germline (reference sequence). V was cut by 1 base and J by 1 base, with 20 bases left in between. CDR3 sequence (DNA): TGTGCCAGCAGCTTAGGTGTCGACCGCGGCCCAGGGTCCTACGAGCAGTACTTC. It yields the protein CASSLGVDRGPGSYEQYF.

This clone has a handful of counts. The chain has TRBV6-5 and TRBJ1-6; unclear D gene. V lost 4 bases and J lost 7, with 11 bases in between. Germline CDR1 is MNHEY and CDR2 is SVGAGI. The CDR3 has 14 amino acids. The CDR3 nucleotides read TGTGCCAGCAGTTTGCCGACTCCCAATTCACCCCTCCACTTT. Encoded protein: CASSLPTPNSPLHF.

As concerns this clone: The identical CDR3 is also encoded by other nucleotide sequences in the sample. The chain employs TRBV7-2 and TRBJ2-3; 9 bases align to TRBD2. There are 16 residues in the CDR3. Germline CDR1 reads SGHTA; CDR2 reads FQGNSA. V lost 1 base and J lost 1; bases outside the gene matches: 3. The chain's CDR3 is CASSLGASGGTDTQYF. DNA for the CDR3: TGTGCCAGCAGCTTAGGGGCTAGCGGGGGCACAGATACGCAGTATTTT.

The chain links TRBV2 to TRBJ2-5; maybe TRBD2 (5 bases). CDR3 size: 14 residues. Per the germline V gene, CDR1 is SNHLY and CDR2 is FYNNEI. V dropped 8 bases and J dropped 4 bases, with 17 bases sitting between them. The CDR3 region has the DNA TGTGCCAGCTTTGGACTGGTTATGGGAGAGACCCAGTACTTC. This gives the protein CASFGLVMGETQYF.

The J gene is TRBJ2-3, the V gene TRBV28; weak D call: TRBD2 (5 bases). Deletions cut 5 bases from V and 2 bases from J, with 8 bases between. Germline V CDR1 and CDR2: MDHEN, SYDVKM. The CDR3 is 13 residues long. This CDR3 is CASSGSPTDTQYF. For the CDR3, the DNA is TGTGCCAGCAGTGGGAGTCCCACAGATACGCAGTATTTT.